A selection of T cell receptor beta chains follows, all from one sample in a study of shared clonotypes between healthy human individuals. Clones were read by immunoSEQ multiplex PCR, and TCRdb kept only the in-frame ones, dropping some. The data contain over a million clones, 65% to 80% of them seen just once; the ten biggest clones take up less than 1.5%. The sequenced material came from memory CD4+ T cells sorted from blood. These TCRs come from a man aged 18 to 30 in good health. The conserved cysteine and the conserved F or W are not part of the CDR3 here. Fields, in order: V gene, J gene, clone size, CDR3 protein. Size is omitted from some rows. Given values are once, few, many or a class for expanded clones.

TRBV7-3	TRBJ1-6	-	ASSFGDRPNSPLH
TRBV11-2	TRBJ1-4	-	ASSLDRQGLF
TRBV19	TRBJ2-4	-	ASSIGAVDKNIQY
TRBV6-5	TRBJ2-1	-	ASSLTSGAYNEQF
TRBV5-1	TRBJ2-7	-	ASSLGRPETGQY
TRBV9	TRBJ2-1	-	ASSLTIVGGPNNEQF
TRBV6-5	TRBJ1-3	-	ASSYSSGSSGNTIY
TRBV18	TRBJ1-2	-	ASRPPGGGDYGYT
TRBV7-2	TRBJ1-2	once	ASSLAPGQGWGYT
TRBV30	TRBJ1-6	few	AWSRAGGNSPLH